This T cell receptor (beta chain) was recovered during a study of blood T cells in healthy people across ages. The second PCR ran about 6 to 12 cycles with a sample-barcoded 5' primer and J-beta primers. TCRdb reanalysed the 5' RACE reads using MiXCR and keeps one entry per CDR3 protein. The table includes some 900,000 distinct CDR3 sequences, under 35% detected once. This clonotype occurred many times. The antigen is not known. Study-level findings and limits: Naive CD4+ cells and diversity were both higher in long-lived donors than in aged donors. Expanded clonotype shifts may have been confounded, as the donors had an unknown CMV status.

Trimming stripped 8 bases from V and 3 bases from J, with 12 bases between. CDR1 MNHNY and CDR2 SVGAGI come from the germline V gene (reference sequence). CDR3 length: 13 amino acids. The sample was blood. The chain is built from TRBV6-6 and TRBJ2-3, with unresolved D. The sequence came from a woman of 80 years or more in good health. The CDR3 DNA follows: TGTGCCAGCTCCGAAAGACGGACAGATACGCAGTATTTT. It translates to CASSERRTDTQYF.